The subject of this entry is one TCR beta chain. Antigen specificity is unknown. This CDR3 is 15 amino acids long. V lost 7 bases, J lost 5 bases, and 17 bases lay in between. This sample was taken from a study of CD8+ T cells in alopecia areata. About the study: Treated patients received oral tofacitinib, 5 to 10 mg twice daily. Tofacitinib exposure lasted 6 to 18 months, followed by 6 months off drug. Whole-study findings and limits: Especially in alopecia totalis/universalis, lesional scalp showed greater clonality than normal scalp did.

Reverse transcribed after extraction, RNA yielded cDNA as the sequencing template. The method was immunoSEQ multiplex PCR; TCRdb's version includes in-frame clones alone and lacks a portion of them. Among 200,000 to 250,000 clones listed, approximately 61% were seen once. Patients with alopecia areata provided lesional scalp punch biopsies as well as peripheral blood. The source of this sequence is a human donor with alopecia areata. The J gene is TRBJ2-2, the V gene TRBV23-1, with a tentative D call TRBD2 (5 bases). TRBV23-1 qualifies as an ORF whose function is uncertain. The sample consisted of CD4+ T cells sorted from blood, taken at week 0. The CDR3 coding sequence is TGCGCCAGCACCCGACCGGGAAGGCGGACCGGGGAGCTGTTTTTT. Residues: CASTRPGRRTGELFF.